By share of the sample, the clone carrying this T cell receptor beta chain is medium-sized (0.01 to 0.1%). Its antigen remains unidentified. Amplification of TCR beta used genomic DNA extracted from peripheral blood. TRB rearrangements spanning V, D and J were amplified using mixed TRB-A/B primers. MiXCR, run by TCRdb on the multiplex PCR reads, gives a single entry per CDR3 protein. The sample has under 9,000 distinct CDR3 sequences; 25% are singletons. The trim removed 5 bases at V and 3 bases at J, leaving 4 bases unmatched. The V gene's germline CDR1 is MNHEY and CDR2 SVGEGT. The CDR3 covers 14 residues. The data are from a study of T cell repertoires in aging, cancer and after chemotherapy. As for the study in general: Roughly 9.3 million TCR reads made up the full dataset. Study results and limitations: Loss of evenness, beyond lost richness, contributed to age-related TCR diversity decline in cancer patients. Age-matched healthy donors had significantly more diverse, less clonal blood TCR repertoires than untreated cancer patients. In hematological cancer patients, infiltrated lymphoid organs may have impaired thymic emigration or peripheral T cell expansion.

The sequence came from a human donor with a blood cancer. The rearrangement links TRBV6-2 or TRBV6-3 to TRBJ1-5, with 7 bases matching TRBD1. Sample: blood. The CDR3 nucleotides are TGTGCCAGCAGTCCCGGGACAGCCAATCAGCCCCAGCATTTT. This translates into CASSPGTANQPQHF.